Included here is one TCR beta chain sequence, with context. Its cognate antigen is unknown. Primers: 60 Vbeta forward and 13 Jbeta reverse. TCRdb keeps only in-frame clones here, not all; method: immunoSEQ multiplex PCR. The table records over 100,000 clones, approximately 80% of them present only once. These data originate in a study of cytomegalovirus exposure and HLA in healthy donors. About the study: From HLA-typed donors, an early data release held 70 million to 95 million unique TCRs.

Every donor was a healthy person donating bone marrow. Notes on the study in general: When a later analysis was performed, an Asian-associated ancestry cluster reportedly had fewer N-insertions than the approximately 700-donor mean.

Deletions cut 9 bases from V and 6 bases from J, with 25 bases between. The CDR3 totals 16 residues. The germline gives CDR1 SGHRS, CDR2 YFSETQ. The receptor was isolated from a male donor in good health and CMV-seropositive. The chain combines TRBV5-1 with TRBJ2-1, with D maybe TRBD2 (6 bases). Material for sequencing was PBMCs. The CDR3 loop reads CATWLLAVPRGNEQFF. CDR3 in DNA: TGCGCCACCTGGCTTTTAGCGGTCCCAAGGGGCAATGAGCAGTTCTTC.